These 10 T cell receptor beta chains share one sample of origin, sequenced in a study of radiation and T cells in renal cell carcinoma. Generated by immunoSEQ multiplex PCR, the TCRdb table keeps only in-frame clones and is missing some. The sample comprises just under 150,000 clones, 65% to 90% of which are singletons, and around 17% rests with the top ten. Time point given: blood 4 weeks post-SBRT, at nephrectomy. This sample's treatment: 15 Gy SBRT to primary tumor, nephrectomy 4 weeks later. Sequencing used blood, obtained from a patient whose treatment included radiotherapy and nephrectomy. Source of these receptors: a woman in her forties or fifties with renal cell carcinoma.

On this clone itself: An end of the junction does not agree with germline; a read error may underlie this. The V gene is TRBV5-5, the J gene TRBJ1-6, with 10 bases matching TRBD1. Germline V gives CDR1 SGHKS, CDR2 YYEKEE (reference sequence). The CDR3 sequence is 16 residues long. CDR3 nucleotides: TGCGCCAGCAGCCAGAGTACCGGGACAGGGGATTCACCCCTCCACTTT. The encoded protein is CASSQSTGTGDSPLHF.

This chain connects TRBV5-6 to TRBJ1-3, with D perhaps TRBD1 (5 bases). This CDR3 spans 16 amino acids. CDR1 and CDR2 from the germline V gene are SGHDT and YYEEEE. Between the trimmed V and J ends, which lost 1 base and 0 bases, there was a span of 11 bases. This chain's CDR3 is CASSLLGQYSGNTIYF. DNA for the CDR3: TGTGCCAGCAGCTTGCTGGGGCAGTACTCTGGAAACACCATATATTTT.

The DNA of the CDR3 is TGCGCCAGCAGCCAAGGACTGGGGCAATGGCCCCAGCATTTT. This sequence encodes CASSQGLGQWPQHF. V gene TRBV4-1 combines with J gene TRBJ1-5; TRBD1 might be the D (5 bases). V lost 1 base and J 9 bases, leaving 13 bases between the germline ends. Germline V gene data show CDR1 as MGHRA and CDR2 as YSYEKL. This CDR3 is 14 amino acids long.

This clone was counted a single time. The chain carries TRBV30 and TRBJ2-7, with 7 bases aligning to TRBD1. The CDR3 covers 13 residues. CDR1 and CDR2 (germline): GTSNPN, SVGIG (reference sequence). The ends lost 4 bases at V and 3 bases at J; junction bases unmatched: 6. CDR3 sequence reads: CAWNGDSGYEQYF. The CDR3 nucleotides are TGTGCCTGGAATGGGGACAGCGGCTACGAGCAGTACTTC.

J is TRBJ2-1 and V is TRBV5-1; 10 bases agree with TRBD2. The CDR3 contains 15 residues. Trimming cost V 0 bases and J 8 bases; bases outside gene matches: 5. Germline CDR1 SGHRS, CDR2 YFSETQ. CDR3 residues: CASSLVAGGGDEQFF. As DNA, the CDR3 is TGCGCCAGCAGCTTGGTAGCGGGAGGCGGCGATGAGCAGTTCTTC.

The chain links TRBV5-1 to TRBJ2-7; 9 bases fit TRBD1. V lost 4 bases, J lost 0 bases, and 8 bases stayed unmatched. Per germline, CDR1 SGHRS and CDR2 YFSETQ. This CDR3 has 16 amino acids. The CDR3 protein is CASSPAGQGSSYEQYF. Written as DNA, the CDR3 is TGCGCCAGCAGCCCAGCCGGACAGGGGAGCTCCTACGAGCAGTACTTC.

This sequence joins TRBV2 and TRBJ2-3; D is unresolved. This CDR3 region has 14 residues. Germline V CDR1 and CDR2: SNHLY, FYNNEI. Trimming removed 6 bases at V and 2 bases at J, with 12 bases between. Written as DNA, the CDR3 is TGTGCCAGCAGGGTGGGTCATTACACAGATACGCAGTATTTT. Translation gives CASRVGHYTDTQYF.

This clone showed up just a few times. V usage is TRBV28 and J usage is TRBJ2-1, with TRBD1 identical over 10 bases. CDR3 length: 16 amino acids. The junction had 2 bases not matched to a gene; V was cut back by 1 base and J by 2 bases. The germline gives CDR1 MDHEN, CDR2 SYDVKM. In nucleotides, the CDR3 is TGTGCCAGCAGTTTATCCGGGACAGGGGCCTACAATGAGCAGTTCTTC. This gives the protein CASSLSGTGAYNEQFF.

This CDR3 reads CASSTQPTNTEAFF. As DNA, the CDR3 is TGTGCCAGCAGCACTCAGCCGACGAACACTGAAGCTTTCTTT. The V and J genes are TRBV7-3 and TRBJ1-1; the D is unclear. Germline lookup yields CDR1 SGHTA and CDR2 FQGTGA. The V and J ends lost 5 bases and 1 base respectively, with 11 bases between them. This CDR3 region has 14 residues.

The J gene is TRBJ2-7, the V gene TRBV28; D gene unclear. CDR1 and CDR2 from the germline V gene are MDHEN and SYDVKM. CDR3 size: 12 residues. The V and J ends lost 10 bases and 0 bases respectively, with 10 bases between them. The CDR3 nucleotides are TGTGCCACCCTTAGGGACTCCTACGAGCAGTACTTC. Residues: CATLRDSYEQYF. Full variable domain (remainder filled in from reference TRBV28 and TRBJ2-7): DVKVTQSSRYLVKRTGEKVFLECVQDMDHENMFWYRQDPGLGLRLIYFSYDVKMKEKGDIPEGYSVSREKKERFSLILESASTNQTSMYLCATLRDSYEQYFGPGTRLTVT.